The 9 T cell receptor beta chains given below trace back to one sample, sequenced in a study of blood T cell repertoires in COVID-19. TCRdb keeps only in-frame clones here, not all; method: immunoSEQ multiplex PCR. The data contain under 200,000 clones, more than 85% of them singletons. Sequencing input: peripheral blood. The source of these receptors is a man aged 65 to 79 with active or convalescent COVID-19.

The sample holds one count of this clone. The chain carries TRBV5-1 and TRBJ2-7; 9 positions match TRBD1. CDR1 and CDR2 from the germline V gene are SGHRS and YFSETQ. V was clipped by 4 bases and J by 3 bases; unmatched bases: 8. There are 15 residues in the CDR3. This chain's CDR3 is CASSQTTGGLYEQYF. Here the CDR3 DNA reads TGCGCCAGCAGCCAAACGACAGGGGGACTCTACGAGCAGTACTTC.

The genes are TRBV7-9 and TRBJ2-3; a possible D gene is TRBD1 (5 bases). Germline CDR1 and CDR2: SEHNR and FQNEAQ (reference sequence). The CDR3 contains 17 residues. The V gene lost 4 bases and the J gene lost 3 bases, with 20 bases spanning the gap. The DNA of the CDR3 is TGTGCCAGCAGCTCAAAGACGATCGGCAGGGCGACAGATACGCAGTATTTT. Its protein product is CASSSKTIGRATDTQYF.

The chain combines TRBV5-1 with TRBJ2-7, with 7 bases matching TRBD1. The CDR3 consists of 13 residues. Trimming at V came to 4 bases and at J to 3 bases, leaving 4 bases not matched to a gene. CDR1 SGHRS and CDR2 YFSETQ come from the germline V gene. In nucleotides, the CDR3 is TGCGCCAGCAGCATCCGACAGGGCTACGAGCAGTACTTC. Its translation is CASSIRQGYEQYF.

This sequence joins TRBV19 and TRBJ1-5; D unresolved. This CDR3 region has 16 residues. Germline lookup yields CDR1 LNHDA and CDR2 SQIVND (reference sequence). Trimming pared 0 bases from V and 6 bases from J, leaving 15 bases between. The CDR3 spells CASSIDLRGLGQPQHF. The DNA for the CDR3 is TGTGCCAGTAGTATAGATCTACGGGGTTTGGGTCAGCCCCAGCATTTT.

V and J are TRBV6-5 and TRBJ2-7, with D unresolved. Trimming took off 7 bases at V and 3 bases at J, with 16 bases between the two ends. Per the germline V gene, CDR1 is MNHEY and CDR2 is SVGAGI. The CDR3 has 14 residues. CDR3 amino acids: CASNKPGGIYEQYF. The CDR3 DNA follows: TGTGCCAGCAACAAACCCGGCGGAATCTACGAGCAGTACTTC.

The V gene is TRBV7-2, the J gene TRBJ1-2; D gene ambiguous. Trimming removed 3 bases from V and 7 bases from J, with 12 bases in between. The CDR3 loop spans 13 amino acids. Germline V CDR1 and CDR2: SGHTA, FQGNSA. CDR3 sequence: CASSLDSSGGYTF. CDR3 nucleotide sequence: TGTGCCAGCAGCTTGGATTCCTCGGGTGGCTACACCTTC.

This chain joins TRBV20-1 and TRBJ2-3; TRBD2 aligns across 10 bases. Germline trimming cut 3 bases from V and 1 base from J; bases unmatched to any gene: 4. There are 15 residues in the CDR3. CDR1 and CDR2 from the germline V gene are DFQATT and SNEGSKA (reference sequence). The CDR3 DNA follows: TGCAGTGCTAGTATCCTAGCGGGAGGCACAGATACGCAGTATTTT. It yields the protein CSASILAGGTDTQYF.

The chain uses TRBV5-4 and TRBJ2-2, with 7 bases aligning to TRBD2. V trimming: 4 bases; J trimming: 4 bases; junction bases outside the gene matches: 10. Looked up from germline, CDR1 is SGHNT and CDR2 is YYREEE (reference sequence). The CDR3 consists of 16 residues. The CDR3 loop is CASSGMGGDTTGELFF. As DNA, the CDR3 is TGTGCCAGCAGCGGAATGGGGGGGGATACCACCGGGGAGCTGTTTTTT.

The rearrangement uses TRBV10-3 and TRBJ2-7, with a tentative D call TRBD1 (6 bases). The V gene lost 10 bases and the J gene lost 0 bases, with 16 bases spanning the gap. CDR1 is ENHRY, CDR2 SYGVKD, per germline. This CDR3 has 14 residues. The DNA of the CDR3 is TGTGCCACCGATACAGGGACGGGCTCCTACGAGCAGTACTTC. Its translation is CATDTGTGSYEQYF.